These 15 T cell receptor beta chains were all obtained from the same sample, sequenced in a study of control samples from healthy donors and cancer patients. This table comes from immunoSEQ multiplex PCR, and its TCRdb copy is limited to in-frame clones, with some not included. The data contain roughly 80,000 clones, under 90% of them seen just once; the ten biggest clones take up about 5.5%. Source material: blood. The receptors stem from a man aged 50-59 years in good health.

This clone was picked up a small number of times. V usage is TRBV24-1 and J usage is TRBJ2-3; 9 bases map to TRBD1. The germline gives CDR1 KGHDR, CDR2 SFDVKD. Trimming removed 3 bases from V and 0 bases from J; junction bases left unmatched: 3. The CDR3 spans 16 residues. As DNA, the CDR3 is TGTGCCACCAGTGATCCGGGACAGGGAAGCACAGATACGCAGTATTTT. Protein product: CATSDPGQGSTDTQYF.

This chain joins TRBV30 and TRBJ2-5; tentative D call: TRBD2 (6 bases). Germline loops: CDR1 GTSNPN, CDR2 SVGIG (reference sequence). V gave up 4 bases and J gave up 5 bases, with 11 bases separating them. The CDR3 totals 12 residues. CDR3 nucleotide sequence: TGTGCCTGGACTAGCGAGTGGGAGACCCAGTACTTC. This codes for CAWTSEWETQYF.

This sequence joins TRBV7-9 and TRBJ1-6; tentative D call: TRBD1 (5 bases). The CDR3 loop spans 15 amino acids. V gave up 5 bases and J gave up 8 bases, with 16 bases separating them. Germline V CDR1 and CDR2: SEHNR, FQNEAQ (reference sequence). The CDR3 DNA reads TGTGCCAGCAGCCCGCGGGGGGATCGTGATTCACCCCTCCACTTT. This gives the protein CASSPRGDRDSPLHF.

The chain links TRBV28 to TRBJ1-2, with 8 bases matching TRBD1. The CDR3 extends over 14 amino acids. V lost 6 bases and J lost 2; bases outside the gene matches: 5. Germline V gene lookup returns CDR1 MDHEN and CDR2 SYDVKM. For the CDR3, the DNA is TGTGCCAGCAGAGGGACAGGCATGAACTATGGCTACACCTTC. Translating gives CASRGTGMNYGYTF.

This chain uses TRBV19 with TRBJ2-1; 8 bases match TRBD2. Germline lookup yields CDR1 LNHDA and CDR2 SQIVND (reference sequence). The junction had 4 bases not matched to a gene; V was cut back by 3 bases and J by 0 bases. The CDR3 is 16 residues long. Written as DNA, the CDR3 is TGTGCCAGTAGTATCAGGGCGGGAGGCTCCTACAATGAGCAGTTCTTC. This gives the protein CASSIRAGGSYNEQFF.

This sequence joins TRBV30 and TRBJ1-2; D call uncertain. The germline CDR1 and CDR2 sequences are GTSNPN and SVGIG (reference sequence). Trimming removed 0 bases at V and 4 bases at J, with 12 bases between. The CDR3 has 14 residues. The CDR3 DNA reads TGTGCCTGGAGTGTAGGCGGGTCTGCCTATGGCTACACCTTC. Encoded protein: CAWSVGGSAYGYTF.

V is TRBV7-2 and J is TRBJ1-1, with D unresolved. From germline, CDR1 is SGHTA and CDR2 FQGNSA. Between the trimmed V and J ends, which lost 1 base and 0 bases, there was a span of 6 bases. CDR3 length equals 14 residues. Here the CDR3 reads CASSLDSMNTEAFF. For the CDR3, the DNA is TGTGCCAGCAGCTTAGACAGCATGAACACTGAAGCTTTCTTT.

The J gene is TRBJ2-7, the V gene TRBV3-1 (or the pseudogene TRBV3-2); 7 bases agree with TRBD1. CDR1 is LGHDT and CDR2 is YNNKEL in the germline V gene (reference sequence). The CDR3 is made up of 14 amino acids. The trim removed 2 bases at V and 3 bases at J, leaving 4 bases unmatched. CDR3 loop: CASSQRQGRYEQYF. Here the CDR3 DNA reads TGTGCCAGCAGCCAAAGACAGGGACGCTACGAGCAGTACTTC.

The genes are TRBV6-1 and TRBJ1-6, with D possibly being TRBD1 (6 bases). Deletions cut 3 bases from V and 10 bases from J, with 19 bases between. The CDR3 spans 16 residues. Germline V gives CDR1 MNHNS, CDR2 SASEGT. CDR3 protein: CASSEVVGGGRSPLHF. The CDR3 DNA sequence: TGTGCCAGCAGTGAGGTAGTGGGGGGCGGACGATCACCCCTCCACTTT.

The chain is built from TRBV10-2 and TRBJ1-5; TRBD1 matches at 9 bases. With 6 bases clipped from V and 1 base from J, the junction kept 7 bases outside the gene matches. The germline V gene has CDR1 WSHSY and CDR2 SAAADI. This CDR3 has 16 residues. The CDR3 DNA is TGCGCCAGCAGGGACACAGGGGGCGCGAGCAATCAGCCCCAGCATTTT. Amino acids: CASRDTGGASNQPQHF.

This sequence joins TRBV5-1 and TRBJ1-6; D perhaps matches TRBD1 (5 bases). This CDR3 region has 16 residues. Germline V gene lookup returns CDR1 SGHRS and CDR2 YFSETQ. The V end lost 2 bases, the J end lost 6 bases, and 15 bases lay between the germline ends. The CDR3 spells CASSLGALRVNSPLHF. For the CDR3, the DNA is TGCGCCAGCAGCTTAGGGGCCTTGAGAGTTAATTCACCCCTCCACTTT.

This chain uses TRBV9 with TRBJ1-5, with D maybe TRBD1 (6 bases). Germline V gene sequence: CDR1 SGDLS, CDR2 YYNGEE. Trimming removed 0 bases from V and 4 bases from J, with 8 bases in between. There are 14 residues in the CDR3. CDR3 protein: CASSVAGENQPQHF. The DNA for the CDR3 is TGTGCCAGCAGCGTAGCAGGGGAGAATCAGCCCCAGCATTTT.

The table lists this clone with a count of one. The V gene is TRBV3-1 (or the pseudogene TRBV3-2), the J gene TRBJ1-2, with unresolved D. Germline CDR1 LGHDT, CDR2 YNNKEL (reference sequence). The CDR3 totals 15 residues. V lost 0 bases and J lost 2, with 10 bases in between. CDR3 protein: CASSQDRAQNYGYTF. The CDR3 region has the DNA TGTGCCAGCAGCCAAGATCGGGCGCAGAACTATGGCTACACCTTC.

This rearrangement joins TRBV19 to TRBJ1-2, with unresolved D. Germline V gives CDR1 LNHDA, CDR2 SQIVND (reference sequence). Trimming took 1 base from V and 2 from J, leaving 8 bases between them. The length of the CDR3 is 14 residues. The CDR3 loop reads CASSIGKGNYGYTF. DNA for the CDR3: TGTGCCAGTAGTATAGGAAAGGGAAACTATGGCTACACCTTC.

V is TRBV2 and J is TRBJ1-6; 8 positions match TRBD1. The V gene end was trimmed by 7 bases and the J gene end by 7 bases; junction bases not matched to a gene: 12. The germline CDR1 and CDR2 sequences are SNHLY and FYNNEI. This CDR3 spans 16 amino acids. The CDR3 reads CASTKDREIRNSPLHF. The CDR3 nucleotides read TGTGCCAGCACCAAGGACAGGGAAATTCGCAATTCACCCCTCCACTTT.